This T cell receptor beta chain was recorded in a study of blood T cells in healthy people across ages. This clonotype occurred a few times. Ten milliliters of peripheral blood were drawn from each donor into EDTA-treated tubes. The second PCR ran about 6 to 11 cycles with a sample-barcoded 5' primer and J-beta primers. Each cDNA molecule received a tag from a template-switch adaptor that had 12 random nucleotides. TCRdb reprocessed the 5' RACE reads with MiXCR, giving one entry per CDR3 protein. The profile covers 800,000 or so distinct CDR3 sequences, with just under 25% appearing a single time and approximately 4% taken by the ten largest. This CDR3 is built from 13 residues. V was pared by 4 bases and J by 2 bases, with 6 bases between. Germline CDR1 and CDR2: KGHSH and LQKENI. The same data also contributed to another study, on T cells of mothers and their children. From that report: Related and unrelated pairs show similar thymic shaping of TCR recombination output. Evidence of persistent microchimeric T cell clones was absent.

J is TRBJ1-3 and V is TRBV18; unclear D gene. The sequencing sample was made of blood. The sequence was collected from a boy under 18 in good health. CDR3 coding DNA: TGTGCCAGCTCACAGGACCCTGGAAACACCATATATTTT. It is translated as CASSQDPGNTIYF.